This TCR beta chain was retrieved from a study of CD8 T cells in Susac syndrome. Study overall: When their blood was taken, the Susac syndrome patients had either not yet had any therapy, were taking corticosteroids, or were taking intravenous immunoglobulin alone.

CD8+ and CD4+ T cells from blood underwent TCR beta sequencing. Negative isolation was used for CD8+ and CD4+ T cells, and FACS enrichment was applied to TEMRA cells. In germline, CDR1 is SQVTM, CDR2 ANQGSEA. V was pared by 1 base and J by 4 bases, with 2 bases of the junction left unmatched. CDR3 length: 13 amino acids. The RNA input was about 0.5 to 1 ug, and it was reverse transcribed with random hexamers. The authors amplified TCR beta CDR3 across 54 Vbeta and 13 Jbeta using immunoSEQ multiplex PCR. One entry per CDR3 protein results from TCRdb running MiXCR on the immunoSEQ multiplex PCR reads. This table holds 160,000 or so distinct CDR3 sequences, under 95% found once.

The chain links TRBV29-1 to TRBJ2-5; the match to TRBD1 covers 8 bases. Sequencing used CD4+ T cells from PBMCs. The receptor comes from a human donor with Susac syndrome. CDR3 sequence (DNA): TGCAGCGTTGAAGCAGGACAGGGAGAGACCCAGTACTTC. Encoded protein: CSVEAGQGETQYF.